This T cell receptor (beta chain) stems from a study of molecular identifiers for immune sequencing clone quantification. Looked up from germline, CDR1 is MDHEN and CDR2 is SYDVKM. The V gene lost 3 bases and the J gene lost 4 bases, with 15 bases spanning the gap. The CDR3 contains 15 residues. Sequencing libraries of naive CD8 cells derived from around 20,000 to 1,000,000 sorted cells with 10%, 30% or 50% RNA. Comment on this clonotype: This may be a read error: a much more frequent sequence differs by one nucleotide.

Library preparation followed earlier protocols using designated TCR primers. TCRdb reanalysed the PCR reads using MiXCR and keeps one entry per CDR3 protein. Seen here are around 480,000 distinct CDR3 sequences, roughly 23% observed once, and the top ten hold 0.7% to 0.95%. The sample taken for sequencing was naive CD8+ T cells from blood, with Jurkat cell RNA spiked in. The subset here: FACS-sorted CD8+CD4-CCR7+CD45RA+ naive T cells. The V and J genes are TRBV28 and TRBJ1-1; no clear D. The TCR comes from a human donor in good health. Some libraries in this study had Jurkat cell RNA spiked in. CDR3 loop: CASSFTPAETTEAFF. CDR3 DNA: TGTGCCAGCAGTTTTACGCCAGCCGAGACCACTGAAGCTTTCTTT.